These T cell receptor beta chains were read from a single sample in a study of blood T cells in healthy people across ages. TCRdb passed the 5' RACE reads through MiXCR, listing each CDR3 protein once. This table holds 2 million or so distinct CDR3 sequences, 49% found once. Sequences were obtained from blood. The source is a woman aged 40 to 49 in good health. CDR3s include the opening cysteine and the closing phenylalanine or tryptophan. The D gene is left open where the match is weak. Expanded clones get a size class; other rows say once, few or many, or leave the size out.

d_call	v_call	clone_size	j_call	cdr3_aa	cdr3_nt
TRBD1	TRBV6-5	many	TRBJ1-5	CASRGQGNQPQHF	TGTGCCAGCAGGGGACAGGGCAATCAGCCCCAGCATTTT
.	TRBV5-1	.	TRBJ2-4	CASSLEGPSWGVGNIQYF	TGCGCCAGCAGCTTGGAGGGACCGTCGTGGGGTGTGGGAAACATTCAGTACTTC
TRBD1	TRBV10-3	.	TRBJ2-4	CAISEGQGNGAENIQYF	TGTGCCATCAGTGAGGGACAGGGGAATGGGGCCGAAAACATTCAGTACTTC
.	TRBV28	.	TRBJ2-7	CASSPLDGDSYEQYF	TGTGCCAGCAGTCCTTTGGACGGCGACTCCTACGAGCAGTACTTC
.	TRBV4-1	.	TRBJ1-1	CASSHGDGNTEAFF	TGCGCCAGCAGCCATGGGGACGGGAACACTGAAGCTTTCTTT
TRBD1	TRBV20-1	.	TRBJ2-1	CSATQGATEQFF	TGCAGTGCTACACAGGGGGCGACTGAGCAGTTCTTC
.	TRBV7-2	few	TRBJ2-5	CASSFRRVQETQYF	TGTGCCAGCAGCTTCCGGCGGGTCCAAGAGACCCAGTACTTC
TRBD2	TRBV20-1	once	TRBJ2-5	CSARSPASGGKETQYF	TGCAGTGCTAGGAGCCCCGCTAGCGGGGGAAAAGAGACCCAGTACTTC
.	TRBV10-3	.	TRBJ2-1	CAISESWGTEQFF	TGTGCCATCAGTGAGTCGTGGGGTACTGAGCAGTTCTTC
.	TRBV3-1	.	TRBJ2-5	CASSQETGPETQYF	TGTGCCAGCAGCCAAGAAACAGGGCCGGAGACCCAGTACTTC
TRBD2	TRBV4-1	.	TRBJ2-1	CASSQATGTSGGVYNEQFF	TGCGCCAGCAGCCAAGCAACCGGGACTAGCGGGGGGGTTTACAATGAGCAGTTCTTC
TRBD2	TRBV12-3/TRBV12-4	.	TRBJ2-1	CASSPRLAGDLQETQFF	TGTGCCAGCAGTCCACGACTAGCGGGGGACCTCCAAGAGACCCAGTTCTTC
.	TRBV6-5	.	TRBJ1-2	CASRSGLLEGYTF	TGTGCCAGCAGATCGGGACTTCTTGAGGGCTACACCTTC
.	TRBV20-1	.	TRBJ2-3	CSARGIDGTDTQYF	TGCAGTGCTAGAGGAATAGACGGCACAGATACGCAGTATTTT
.	TRBV7-6	.	TRBJ1-1	CASSLAQMGVGTEAFF	TGTGCCAGCAGCTTAGCCCAGATGGGGGTTGGCACTGAAGCTTTCTTT
TRBD1	TRBV7-9	.	TRBJ2-7	CASSLPTGVSYNEQYF	TGTGCCAGCAGCCTCCCAACAGGGGTCTCCTACAATGAGCAGTACTTC
TRBD1	TRBV2	few	TRBJ2-5	CASSEARTGGETQYF	TGTGCCAGCAGTGAAGCGAGGACAGGGGGAGAGACCCAGTACTTC